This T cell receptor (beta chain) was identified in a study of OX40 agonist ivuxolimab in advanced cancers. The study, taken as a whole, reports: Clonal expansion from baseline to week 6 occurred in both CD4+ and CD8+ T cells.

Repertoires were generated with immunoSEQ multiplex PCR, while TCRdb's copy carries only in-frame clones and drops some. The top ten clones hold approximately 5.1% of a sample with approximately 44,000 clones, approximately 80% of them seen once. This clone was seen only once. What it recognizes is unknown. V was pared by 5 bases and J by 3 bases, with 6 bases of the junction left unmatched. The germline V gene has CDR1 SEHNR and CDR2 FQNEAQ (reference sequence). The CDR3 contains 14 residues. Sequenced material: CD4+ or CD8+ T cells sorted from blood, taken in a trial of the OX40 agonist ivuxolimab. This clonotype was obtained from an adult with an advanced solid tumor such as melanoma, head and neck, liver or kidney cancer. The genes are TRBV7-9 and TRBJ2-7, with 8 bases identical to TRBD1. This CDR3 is CASSLGQGLYEQYF. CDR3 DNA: TGTGCCAGCAGCCTCGGACAGGGACTCTACGAGCAGTACTTC.